These 17 T cell receptor beta chains originate from one sample sequenced in a study of breast tumors, draining lymph nodes, adjacent tissues. TCRdb ran MiXCR on the multiplex PCR reads and lists one entry per CDR3 protein. The data show some 200,000 distinct CDR3 sequences, approximately 33% seen once. Axillary draining lymph nodes of breast cancer patients supplied the node samples. Sequenced sample: axillary lymph node tissue. These receptors all come from a female donor with breast cancer. Some clones in this sample may be carry-over from other donors' samples.

For this clonotype: The junction differs from germline at one of its ends, possibly a read error. The V and J genes are TRBV20-1 and TRBJ2-7, with 15 bases aligning to TRBD2. The germline V gene encodes CDR1 DFQATT and CDR2 SNEGSKA (reference sequence). The CDR3 consists of 14 residues. The CDR3 DNA reads TGCAGTGTCGGGACTAGCGGGGGGATGGCCGAGCGGTACTTC. Protein: CSVGTSGGMAERYF.

The rearrangement links TRBV11-2 to TRBJ2-7; no clear D. V was shortened by 4 bases and J by 9 bases, with 25 bases between the two germline ends. CDR1 is SGHAT and CDR2 is FQNNGV in the germline V gene. The CDR3 has 16 residues. The CDR3 DNA follows: TGTGCCAGCAGCTCCGAAAATCGACCAGCCGATACGGTGCAGTACTTC. This encodes CASSSENRPADTVQYF.

This clonotype was observed a few times. A much larger clone differs by one base, so this may be a read error. The gene calls are TRBV6-2 or TRBV6-3 and TRBJ2-3; no reliable D call. Trimming pared 0 bases from V and 5 bases from J, leaving 3 bases between. CDR3 length: 12 residues. CDR1 MNHEY and CDR2 SVGEGT come from the germline V gene. The CDR3 protein is CASSYSRDTQYF. The CDR3 DNA is TGTGCCAGCAGTTACTCGCGAGATACGCAGTATTTT.

About this clonotype itself: It may be a read error: a sequence one base away is much more abundant. The CDR3 is CASSFRGDIGYTF. CDR3 nucleotides: TGTGCCAGCAGCTTCAGGGGAGACATTGGCTACACCTTC. V is TRBV7-3 and J is TRBJ1-2; maybe TRBD1 (6 bases). Trimming removed 3 bases at V and 7 bases at J, with 12 bases between. Germline values: CDR1 SGHTA, CDR2 FQGTGA. This CDR3 is 13 amino acids long.

V is TRBV20-1 and J is TRBJ1-6; tentatively, D is TRBD1 (5 bases). The V gene's germline CDR1 is DFQATT and CDR2 SNEGSKA (reference sequence). CDR3 size: 17 residues. V lost 6 bases and J lost 5, with 23 bases in between. In DNA form, the CDR3 reads TGCAGTGCCCAGAGCGGGGTAGCGGGAGGGGATAATTCACCCCTCCACTTT. The encoded protein is CSAQSGVAGGDNSPLHF.

This clonotype was seen only a few times. The rearrangement joins TRBV18 to TRBJ2-1, with no clear D. With 1 base removed from V and 1 base from J, the gap between germline ends came to 8 bases. The CDR3 is 15 residues long. Germline V CDR1 and CDR2: KGHSH, LQKENI. CDR3 sequence reads: CASSPQGWSYNEQFF. CDR3 bases: TGTGCCAGCTCACCACAGGGATGGTCCTACAATGAGCAGTTCTTC. Based on the CDR3 plus reference TRBV18 and TRBJ2-1, the full variable domain is NAGVMQNPRHLVRRRGQEARLRCSPMKGHSHVYWYRQLPEEGLKFMVYLQKENIIDESGMPKERFSAEFPKEGPSILRIQQVVRGDSAAYFCASSPQGWSYNEQFFGPGTRLTVL.

This clonotype was recorded at least ten times. V is TRBV5-6 and J is TRBJ1-4, with D maybe TRBD1 (6 bases). Germline V gene sequence: CDR1 SGHDT, CDR2 YYEEEE. V was trimmed by 4 bases and J by 8 bases, leaving 15 bases between them. CDR3 length: 14 amino acids. The CDR3 region is CASSKRGAREKLFF. In nucleotides, the CDR3 is TGTGCCAGCAGCAAGAGGGGGGCGAGGGAAAAACTGTTTTTT. The full variable domain, rest sourced from reference TRBV5-6 and TRBJ1-4, is DAGVTQSPTHLIKTRGQQVTLRCSPKSGHDTVSWYQQALGQGPQFIFQYYEEEERQRGNFPDRFSGHQFPNYSSELNVNALLLGDSALYLCASSKRGAREKLFFGSGTQLSVL.

The chain joins TRBV12-3 or TRBV12-4 to TRBJ1-1, with 8 bases identical to TRBD1. Trimming removed 6 bases from V and 1 base from J; junction bases left unmatched: 10. This CDR3 has 16 residues. CDR3 loop: CASRVQGASRNTEAFF. CDR3 bases: TGTGCCAGCAGGGTCCAGGGGGCGTCGAGGAACACTGAAGCTTTCTTT.

Regarding this clonotype: This may be a read error: a much more frequent sequence differs by one nucleotide. The chain couples TRBV20-1 to TRBJ2-1, with unresolved D. The germline V gene encodes CDR1 DFQATT and CDR2 SNEGSKA (reference sequence). CDR3 length: 14 residues. CDR3 sequence reads: CSPRTLSSYTEQFF. DNA of the CDR3: TGCAGTCCCCGAACCCTGAGCTCCTACACTGAGCAGTTCTTC.

This clonotype was observed at least ten times. The chain carries TRBV29-1 and TRBJ2-1; D gene ambiguous. The CDR3 runs to 15 residues. Germline loops: CDR1 SQVTM, CDR2 ANQGSEA. The V end was cut by 3 bases, the J end by 2 bases, with 14 bases between. The CDR3 coding sequence is TGCAGCGTTGACAGTCTTGGATTCCCCTACAATGAGCAGTTCTTC. Translation: CSVDSLGFPYNEQFF.

This clonotype was detected many times. This chain uses TRBV2 with TRBJ1-5, with TRBD1 matching 8 bases. With V trimmed by 6 bases and J by 6 bases, 7 bases remained unmatched. The V gene's germline CDR1 is SNHLY and CDR2 FYNNEI. The CDR3 runs to 14 residues. The CDR3 sequence: CASSRQGQGQPQHF. The CDR3 nucleotides read TGTGCCAGCAGCCGACAGGGGCAGGGTCAGCCCCAGCATTTT.

The rearrangement uses TRBV20-1 and TRBJ2-5; 7 nucleotides align to TRBD2. The V and J ends lost 6 bases and 5 bases, in that order; junction bases with no gene match: 9. Germline V gene data show CDR1 as DFQATT and CDR2 as SNEGSKA (reference sequence). The CDR3 contains 13 residues. This chain's CDR3 is CSASPTSVETQYF. CDR3 bases: TGCAGTGCAAGCCCTACTAGCGTGGAGACCCAGTACTTC.

In regard to this clonotype: The conserved phenylalanine or tryptophan is not found at the CDR3 terminus, so this likely reflects a read error. J is TRBJ2-7 and V is TRBV3-1; 8 bases line up with TRBD1. Germline V CDR1 and CDR2: LGHDT, YNNKEL (reference sequence). The CDR3 is made up of 14 amino acids. CDR3 sequence: CASSRASDRAEQYL. DNA of the CDR3: TGCGCCAGCAGCCGCGCCTCGGACAGGGCCGAGCAGTACTTG.

This clonotype was counted many times. The V gene is TRBV5-8, the J gene TRBJ2-5; a possible D gene is TRBD2 (6 bases). This CDR3 comprises 15 residues. Germline V CDR1 and CDR2: SGHTS, YDEGEE. The germline V and J ends were trimmed by 2 bases and 5 bases, with 16 bases remaining between them. In DNA form, the CDR3 reads TGTGCCAGCAGCTTCATAGCGGCGGGGCGTGAGACCCAGTACTTC. Translating it yields CASSFIAAGRETQYF.

V and J are TRBV6-2 or TRBV6-3 and TRBJ1-4, with D unclear. Germline CDR1 reads MNHEY; CDR2 reads SVGEGT. The CDR3 totals 14 residues. Trimming pared 6 bases from V and 5 bases from J, leaving 13 bases between. The CDR3 loop is CASRQTGSNEKLFF. The CDR3 DNA reads as TGTGCCAGCAGGCAGACCGGGAGCAATGAAAAACTGTTTTTT.

This clonotype has at least ten counts. The chain is built from TRBV20-1 and TRBJ2-3, with D possibly being TRBD1 (6 bases). Trimming pared 2 bases from V and 3 bases from J, leaving 15 bases between. Germline assignment: CDR1 DFQATT and CDR2 SNEGSKA (reference sequence). The CDR3 is 15 amino acids. The CDR3 loop is CSARPHREYTDTQYF. CDR3 nucleotide sequence: TGCAGTGCTAGACCCCACAGGGAGTATACAGATACGCAGTATTTT.

This clonotype occurred once. A read error may produce the germline difference seen at one junction end. This chain joins TRBV6-5 and TRBJ1-3; no clear D gene. This CDR3 has 16 residues. Germline V gene sequence: CDR1 MNHEY, CDR2 SVGAGI. DNA of the CDR3: TGTGCCGGCAGTTACTCGGGGAGGGAGGTCAAAAACACCATATATTTT. The encoded protein is CAGSYSGREVKNTIYF.